This T cell receptor (beta chain) was observed in a study of cytomegalovirus exposure and HLA in healthy donors (dated by TCRdb to the late 2010s). In terms of the full investigation: An earlier analysis of 587 of the donors reported about 300 Gb of sequence data and about 120 million unique TCR beta sequences obtained from approximately 180 million T cells. Of the approximately 400 genotyped donors, 75% to 85% were placed in the genetic ancestry cluster associated with self-reported Caucasian donors. To study patterns of TCR occurrence, a later analysis re-analyzed previously published TCR beta repertoires from around 660 donors and added high-resolution HLA genotyping. A later genetic analysis used genome-wide SNP genotypes for about 65% of the roughly 700 donors, treating that subset as a discovery cohort. Typing coverage varied by locus: roughly 629-640 donors for A, B, C, DRB1 and DQB1; approximately 560 for DQA1; about 590 for DPA1; around 450 for DPB1. The study profiled the T cell repertoires of 500 to 800 subjects by immunosequencing and related them to cytomegalovirus serostatus. All discovery cohort repertoires had been generated on a single sequencing platform. Class I and class II HLA loci were covered by the typing at four-digit resolution. Along with the approximately 650-subject first cohort, a separate validation cohort of over a hundred different subjects was used. An earlier analysis of 500 to 750 of the donors applied high-throughput TCR beta sequencing to assess whether each TCR beta V gene segment acted as functional or pseudogenic. Among 398 genotyped donors of the cohort, an average of approximately 220,000 unique TCR beta nucleotide sequences was sequenced per donor, of which about 19% were non-productive. A few DR-DQ haplotypes were treated as single units for association and clustering because of strong linkage in the cohort. In the later analysis, no new phenotypic data were used to find candidate immune exposures; instead, reliance was placed on TCR beta sequences and their occurrence across donors. Roughly 300 gigabases of sequencing data and 80 million or so unique TCR sequences were included in an early release covering under 650 HLA-typed donors. The study was designed to test whether signatures of past pathogen exposure could be identified by cataloging public T cell receptors. Donor age, sex, ethnicity and CMV serostatus were collected together with the repertoire data. High-throughput TCR immunosequencing, statistical association of individual TCRs with disease status, and machine learning were combined to predict cytomegalovirus infection status.

The germline V gene sets CDR1 to MGHDK and CDR2 to SYGVNS. Inclusive of the bounding cysteine and phenylalanine, the CDR3 is 13 residues long. Solely the CDR3 DNA is kept, with 39 bases framed from the first base. Broader findings and caveats from the paper: In a later genetic analysis, a missense DCLRE1C variant was associated with V-gene and J-gene trimming of TCR beta chains, and the association was replicated in an independent cohort. The only immune exposure information available for the cohort was CMV serostatus. The cohort was sequenced for TCR beta chains only, and without alpha or paired-chain data the features that could be detected were limited. A few of the identified cytomegalovirus-associated TCR beta chains were confirmed in vitro to be specific for cytomegalovirus antigens. When HLA alleles, especially DR and DQ, strongly co-occurred, TCR associations were difficult to assign to individual alleles. Compared with equally common non-associated chains, HLA-associated TCR beta chains in a later analysis were more clonally expanded and had lower generation probabilities. A cluster of highly shared sequence variants was judged likely to be a technical artifact of the sequencing pipeline. In a later analysis, several top co-occurrence clusters were reported to appear linked to parvovirus B19, influenza, CMV and Epstein-Barr virus. A further reported finding was that TCR beta sequences accurately predicted the HLA-A and HLA-B alleles for most subjects in the first cohort. An earlier analysis of approximately 590 of the donors showed that most TCR beta V segments appeared in productive rearrangements either about 87% or about 30% of the time, which broadly matched IMGT annotations. Because HLA typing was missing for some donors at each locus, association tests included only the typed subset. Cytomegalovirus status was reported to be diagnosed by the classifier with high specificity and sensitivity in both the original and validation cohorts. In a later analysis, TCR association rates were found to vary across HLA loci, with the most associated TCRs seen for DRB1 alleles and the fewest for HLA-C alleles. According to the authors, the approach could potentially be generalized to other disease states and immunological phenotypes. Compared with the approximately 670-donor mean, donors in an Asian-associated ancestry cluster had fewer N-insertions in productive TCRs, according to a later genetic analysis. Presence/absence analyses assumed roughly uniform sequencing depth across donors, an assumption that may not hold. Because the 87-base-pair reads could not distinguish some IMGT-functional V segments, including TRBV6-2 and TRBV6-3, those segments were excluded. In a later analysis, about 17,000 TCR beta sequences were associated with specific HLA alleles at a false discovery rate of 0.05. Linkage disequilibrium might explain the correlated functional status among segregating V segments, but an unknown experimental factor could not be excluded. A later analysis found that most CMV-associated TCR beta chains appeared HLA-restricted, with HLA associations seemingly driven largely by CMV exposure. Because counts were too low, seventeen rarely observed V segments, including chromosome 9 orphons, were excluded from the earlier analysis of some 540 of the donors. While some public TCRs were present in many individuals, most TCR sequences turned up only very rarely across donors. The study gave a list of under 200 TCR beta chains associated with cytomegalovirus.

A remark on this clone: Its antigen remains undetermined. One junction end disagrees with the germline gene, perhaps due to a read error.

Library preparation employed the immunoSEQ multiplex PCR assay. For the multiplex PCR, a mixture combining 60 forward primers for TCR Vbeta segments and 13 reverse primers for TCR Jbeta segments was used. The CDR3 region of rearranged TCR beta genes was amplified from genomic DNA by a multiplex PCR assay. On the Illumina HiSeq System, the amplified TCR beta libraries were sequenced as 87-base-pair reads. Processing in the source paper ran as follows. A later analysis counted about 82 million unique TCR beta chains across the 640 or so repertoires, and about 10 million of these chains were shared by at least two donors. Raw reads were error-corrected and collapsed into unique sequences with a nearest-neighbor algorithm that merged closely related sequences to remove PCR and sequencing errors. V, D and J gene segments were assigned by aligning CDR3 sequences to IMGT reference sequences. For a sequence to be retained, at least a six-nucleotide match to both a V gene segment and a J gene segment was required. A rearrangement counted as productive if the CDR3 had no stop codons and remained in frame with V and J, and every other rearrangement counted as non-productive. CDR3 was defined according to IMGT convention as the region running from the second conserved V-encoded cysteine to the conserved J-encoded phenylalanine. The earlier analysis of about 610 of the donors excluded any sequence lacking an unambiguous match to a single V gene segment. An earlier analysis of a few hundred of the donors called V segments functional above 56.7% productive rearrangements and segregating when the between-donor standard deviation exceeded 5%. A statistical classification framework was developed to diagnose cytomegalovirus status using the catalog of TCR beta chain sequences. V and J gene assignment, in a later analysis, came from comparing TCR nucleotide sequences with IMGT/GENE-DB human TR gene sequences. The TCRdist pipeline was used in a later analysis to assign CDR3 sequences and most-parsimonious VDJ recombination scenarios. A later analysis defined each TCR beta chain by its CDR3 amino acid sequence plus V-gene family, and excluded reads lacking a unique V-gene family. As a way to deal with suspected cross-contamination and a sequencing artifact, a later analysis dropped 500 to 700 nucleotide sequences that were highly shared and had low generation probability. In a later analysis, a clonal expansion index was calculated for each public chain from normalized within-repertoire ranks of inferred template counts. In a later analysis, generation probabilities were computed using a VDJ recombination model fitted to out-of-frame rearrangements, and the results were checked against IGoR. In a later analysis, TCR-TCR, TCR-HLA and TCR-CMV co-occurrence was scored with hypergeometric tests, and a repertoire-size bias correction was applied to TCR pairs. In a later analysis, false discovery rates were estimated by permuting HLA or CMV assignments 20 times. In a later analysis, co-occurring TCRs were grouped with DBSCAN, and TCRdist sequence similarity was added when clustering was performed within HLA-allele-positive subsets. For co-occurrence clustering, repertoires with fewer than 30,000 or more than 120,000 public chains were excluded, along with 5 or 6 repertoires with anomalous nucleotide sharing. As stored in TCRdb, this immuneACCESS dataset retains in-frame rearrangements with V and J assigned. A fraction of the clones does not appear; measured against another copy, unresolved V genes explain less than half of the discrepancy, and the remainder lacks a known reason. The V and J calls and clone size are taken from that table; D and trimming were inferred from the DNA. The sample table shows 25,000 to 35,000 clones, and about 60% are seen once. The top ten hold about a fifth of the sample.

The cohort consisted of 650 to 850 healthy bone marrow donors. At the time of sampling, all cohort members were nominally healthy, though unrecorded immune exposures were likely present. The donor was CMV seropositive and belonged to the group of 250 to 300 seropositive cohort members. A peripheral blood sample was provided by each donor, and peripheral blood mononuclear cells were used for TCR beta sequencing. The Qiagen DNeasy Blood Extraction Kit was used to extract genomic DNA from the blood cell samples. The chain employs TRBV25-1 and TRBJ1-2, with no D gene named confidently. The sequencing sample was made of PBMCs. The TCR sequence derives from a man aged 45-65 years in good health and CMV-seropositive. The bases are TGTGCCAGCAGTGAATACCCCAACTTTGGCTACACCTTC. This yields the protein CASSEYPNFGYTF.